These T cell receptor beta chains were read from a single sample in a study of blood T cells in healthy people across ages. Each CDR3 protein gets one entry after TCRdb re-called the 5' RACE reads with MiXCR. The top ten hold about 23% of the sample, which has fewer than 2,000,000 distinct CDR3 sequences, roughly 43% seen once. The source material was blood. These receptors were collected from a human donor in good health. Both conserved end residues are part of each CDR3. Fields, in order: CDR3 DNA, CDR3 protein, D gene, J gene, clone size, V gene. The D gene is left open where the match is weak. Clone sizes are given selectively: once, few, many, or a class where the clone is expanded.

cdr3_nt: TGTGCCAGCAGCGCCGTTCACCAAGAGACCCAGTTCTTC; cdr3_aa: CASSAVHQETQFF; d_call: -; j_call: TRBJ2-1; clone_size: -; v_call: TRBV13
cdr3_nt: TGCGCCAGCAGCTTAGGTGGTTGGGGCCGATGCGATGAGCAGTTCTTC; cdr3_aa: CASSLGGWGRCDEQFF; d_call: -; j_call: TRBJ2-1; clone_size: -; v_call: TRBV5-1
cdr3_nt: TGTGCCAGCAGTTCTCAGTACTATGGTTACACCTTC; cdr3_aa: CASSSQYYGYTF; d_call: -; j_call: TRBJ1-2; clone_size: -; v_call: TRBV2
cdr3_nt: TGTGCCAGCAGCTTCATACAGGGGTCTTTCTCCTACGAGCAGTACTTC; cdr3_aa: CASSFIQGSFSYEQYF; d_call: TRBD1; j_call: TRBJ2-7; clone_size: -; v_call: TRBV7-9
cdr3_nt: TGCGCCAGCAGCCAAGAACTAGCGGGGGGCCACGTAGATACGCAGTATTTT; cdr3_aa: CASSQELAGGHVDTQYF; d_call: TRBD2; j_call: TRBJ2-3; clone_size: -; v_call: TRBV4-3
cdr3_nt: TGTGCCAGCAGTTACCACCAAGTGGAGACCCAGTACTTC; cdr3_aa: CASSYHQVETQYF; d_call: -; j_call: TRBJ2-5; clone_size: -; v_call: TRBV6-5
cdr3_nt: TGCGCCAGCAGCCAAGATGGGGCATTGCCTGGCGATGAGCAGTTCTTC; cdr3_aa: CASSQDGALPGDEQFF; d_call: -; j_call: TRBJ2-1; clone_size: -; v_call: TRBV4-1
cdr3_nt: TGTGCCAGCAGCCCAGCCTCGGGGGCGGCTGGAGAGCAGTACTTC; cdr3_aa: CASSPASGAAGEQYF; d_call: -; j_call: TRBJ2-7; clone_size: -; v_call: TRBV7-9
cdr3_nt: TGTGCCAGCTCACCACCACCGGGACAGGGCACCTACGAGCAGTACTTC; cdr3_aa: CASSPPPGQGTYEQYF; d_call: TRBD1; j_call: TRBJ2-7; clone_size: few; v_call: TRBV18
cdr3_nt: TGTGCCACCAGCAGAGAGGCTCCTGGCAGCCTGGTCGAGACCCAGTACTTC; cdr3_aa: CATSREAPGSLVETQYF; d_call: -; j_call: TRBJ2-5; clone_size: -; v_call: TRBV15
cdr3_nt: TGCAGCGTTGAAGTGGGGACAGGGGTAAACGAGCAGTACTTC; cdr3_aa: CSVEVGTGVNEQYF; d_call: TRBD1; j_call: TRBJ2-7; clone_size: -; v_call: TRBV29-1
cdr3_nt: TGTGCCAGCAGTTACTCGACCCCTATCTACAATGAGCAGTTCTTC; cdr3_aa: CASSYSTPIYNEQFF; d_call: -; j_call: TRBJ2-1; clone_size: once; v_call: TRBV6-6
cdr3_nt: TGCAGTGCTAGAGGTTCTAGCGGGGCCTACAATGAGCAGTTCTTC; cdr3_aa: CSARGSSGAYNEQFF; d_call: TRBD2; j_call: TRBJ2-1; clone_size: -; v_call: TRBV20-1
cdr3_nt: TGTGCCAGCTCGGAATCTCAAGGGGCTGAAGCTTTCTTT; cdr3_aa: CASSESQGAEAFF; d_call: -; j_call: TRBJ1-1; clone_size: -; v_call: TRBV18
cdr3_nt: TGCAGCGCTGTGGGGGCTAATGAAAAACTGTTTTTT; cdr3_aa: CSAVGANEKLFF; d_call: -; j_call: TRBJ1-4; clone_size: -; v_call: TRBV29-1
cdr3_nt: TGTGCCAGCAGCTTTCCTACGGGGGGGCGGAACAATGAGCAGTTCTTC; cdr3_aa: CASSFPTGGRNNEQFF; d_call: TRBD2; j_call: TRBJ2-1; clone_size: many; v_call: TRBV7-9
cdr3_nt: TGCAGCCCCTCCTTTATCGGTGCGGCGTCCTACGAGCAGTACTTC; cdr3_aa: CSPSFIGAASYEQYF; d_call: -; j_call: TRBJ2-7; clone_size: -; v_call: TRBV29-1
cdr3_nt: TGTGCCAGCAGGCCCCCGGGGGGGGGTGCGGGAGACTACACCTTC; cdr3_aa: CASRPPGGGAGDYTF; d_call: -; j_call: TRBJ1-2; clone_size: few; v_call: TRBV28